The subject of this entry is one T cell receptor (beta chain). Its antigen is still unknown. These data originate in a study of human T cells and chemical hapten exposure. Unique molecular identifiers were affixed to discrete cDNA molecules within the library. TCRdb re-called the RACE reads with MiXCR, one entry per CDR3 protein. The sample carries under 200,000 distinct CDR3 sequences, more than 25% recorded once. The trim removed 5 bases at V and 3 bases at J, leaving 13 bases unmatched. The CDR3 is 16 amino acids. Germline CDR1 reads SQVTM; CDR2 reads ANQGSEA. The time point is: pre-sensitization, week 0. Treatment in this sample: therapeutic diphenylcyclopropenone sensitization with weekly scalp DPC. Unfractionated whole blood yielded total RNA. Regarding the study as a whole: The immune response of these alopecia patients might not match healthy individuals'. Positively correlated with patch test score were the counts of PT1 expanded TCRs.

The specimen was whole blood, collected in connection with sensitization to the hapten diphenylcyclopropenone (DPC). The clonotype originates from a young woman with alopecia areata. Some clones in this sample may be carry-over from other donors' samples. The V call is TRBV29-1, the J call TRBJ2-7, with TRBD1 matching 10 bases. The chain's CDR3 is CSVLSTGTGVSYEQYF. The CDR3 nucleotides are TGCAGCGTTCTCTCCACTGGGACAGGGGTCAGCTACGAGCAGTACTTC.